One and the same sample provided the 13 T cell receptor beta chains below, sequenced in a study of T cell repertoires in cytomegalovirus infection. Each CDR3 protein gets one entry after TCRdb re-called the reads with MiXCR. The repertoire holds approximately 1,000,000 distinct CDR3 sequences, with 30% to 40% as singletons. The antigens these receptors bind are not known. The sequencing used cultured CD8+ T cells from PBMCs, collected from culture after CMV antigen stimulation. The receptors derive from a human donor in good health (CMV status not recorded). Some clones in this sample may be carry-over from other donors' samples.

This clonotype turned up a few times. This chain uses TRBV7-9 with TRBJ2-7; 9 bases line up with TRBD1. Germline trimming cut 8 bases from V and 5 bases from J; bases unmatched to any gene: 13. The CDR3 length is 15 residues. CDR1 and CDR2 from the germline V gene are SEHNR and FQNEAQ (reference sequence). CDR3 residues: CASERGTGYLDEQYV. The CDR3 region has the DNA TGTGCCAGCGAGAGAGGGACAGGGTATCTGGACGAGCAGTACGTC.

This CDR3 reads CASSNAAGQGSYEQYF. Here the CDR3 DNA reads TGTGCCAGCAGCAACGCTGCGGGACAGGGATCCTACGAGCAGTACTTC. The genes are TRBV7-6 and TRBJ2-7, with TRBD1 identical over 9 bases. Germline V gene lookup returns CDR1 SGHVS and CDR2 FNYEAQ. V lost 5 bases and J lost 1; bases outside the gene matches: 9. The CDR3 contains 16 residues.

V gene TRBV4-1 combines with J gene TRBJ1-1; D unresolved. Trimming left V 1 base short and J 1 base short, with 7 bases between. Germline V CDR1 and CDR2: MGHRA, YSYEKL. This CDR3 region has 14 residues. CDR3 protein: CASSQVVANTEAFF. The CDR3, as DNA: TGCGCCAGCAGCCAAGTCGTAGCGAACACTGAAGCTTTCTTT.

In this sample, this clonotype turned up many times. This chain uses TRBV7-2 with TRBJ2-7; D not certain. The V gene lost 7 bases and the J gene lost 2 bases, with 15 bases spanning the gap. Germline values: CDR1 SGHTA, CDR2 FQGNSA. The CDR3 totals 14 residues. The CDR3 nucleotides read TGTGCCAGCACCCCGGCGGAAGTGGCCTACGAGCAGTACTTC. Translation: CASTPAEVAYEQYF. Full variable domain (missing parts from reference TRBV7-2 and TRBJ2-7): GAGVSQSPSNKVTEKGKDVELRCDPISGHTALYWYRQSLGQGLEFLIYFQGNSAPDKSGLPSDRFSAERTGGSVSTLTIQRTQQEDSAVYLCASTPAEVAYEQYFGPGTRLTVT.

In DNA form, the CDR3 reads TGTGCCAGCAGCTTGGTACTAGCGGGGGTCTACGAGCAGTACTTC. Amino acid sequence: CASSLVLAGVYEQYF. The chain couples TRBV5-6 to TRBJ2-7, with 11 bases lining up with TRBD2. Germline CDR1 SGHDT, CDR2 YYEEEE. This CDR3 spans 15 amino acids. V was pared by 0 bases and J by 3 bases, with 2 bases of the junction left unmatched.

V is TRBV6-1 and J is TRBJ2-1; TRBD1 aligns across 9 bases. The CDR3 is 15 amino acids. Germline CDR1 reads MNHNS; CDR2 reads SASEGT. J lost 2 bases, V lost 5 bases, and 4 bases had no gene match. CDR3 in amino acids: CASSRDRVPYNEQFF. The CDR3 DNA sequence: TGTGCCAGCAGTAGGGACAGGGTGCCCTACAATGAGCAGTTCTTC.

Worth noting for this clonotype: A read error may be the cause here, since a much bigger clone is one base away. The chain is built from TRBV7-9 and TRBJ2-3, with 9 bases that match TRBD2. This CDR3 spans 17 amino acids. Germline lookup yields CDR1 SEHNR and CDR2 FQNEAQ (reference sequence). Trimming removed 2 bases from V and 7 bases from J; junction bases left unmatched: 13. The CDR3 DNA is TGTGCCAGCAGCTTAAGGGGGACTAGCTCCGCTACTCATACGCAGTATTTT. The encoded protein is CASSLRGTSSATHTQYF. Looking up the rest from reference TRBV7-9 and TRBJ2-3 gives the full variable domain: DTGVSQNPRHKITKRGQNVTFRCDPISEHNRLYWYRQTLGQGPEFLTYFQNEAQLEKSRLLSDRFSAERPKGSFSTLEIQRTEQGDSAMYLCASSLRGTSSATHTQYFGPGTRLTVL.

V and J are TRBV18 and TRBJ1-5; possibly TRBD1 for D (5 bases). The germline gives CDR1 KGHSH, CDR2 LQKENI. This CDR3 region has 17 residues. The V gene lost 6 bases and the J gene lost 2 bases, with 20 bases spanning the gap. The CDR3 reads CASSLTDSLRGNQPQHF. In nucleotides, the CDR3 is TGTGCCAGCTCTCTTACCGACAGCCTTAGAGGCAATCAGCCCCAGCATTTT.

V gene TRBV2 combines with J gene TRBJ1-6; D is possibly TRBD1 (6 bases). Between the trimmed V and J ends, which lost 3 bases and 10 bases, there was a span of 13 bases. The V gene's germline CDR1 is SNHLY and CDR2 FYNNEI. This CDR3 is built from 14 residues. The CDR3 sequence is CASSEGVRGSPLHF. In DNA form, the CDR3 reads TGTGCCAGCAGTGAGGGGGTAAGGGGGTCACCCCTCCACTTT.

This rearrangement joins TRBV6-8 to TRBJ1-2, with no clear D. V dropped 0 bases and J dropped 4 bases, with 9 bases sitting between them. This CDR3 is built from 14 residues. The germline V gene encodes CDR1 MNHGY and CDR2 SAAAGT. Written as DNA, the CDR3 is TGTGCCAGCAGTTACTCTTCGGCAGGCTATGGCTACACCTTC. Translation: CASSYSSAGYGYTF.

The chain carries TRBV7-9 and TRBJ1-4, with 7 bases fitting TRBD1. The V gene end was trimmed by 0 bases and the J gene end by 7 bases; junction bases not matched to a gene: 5. Germline loops: CDR1 SEHNR, CDR2 FQNEAQ (reference sequence). The CDR3 has 15 amino acids. CDR3 nucleotides: TGTGCCAGCAGCTTAGCAGGGGGCTTAGGTGAAAAACTGTTTTTT. Translation gives CASSLAGGLGEKLFF.

This clonotype was detected many times. V usage is TRBV7-9 and J usage is TRBJ1-5, with D hard to call. The germline V gene encodes CDR1 SEHNR and CDR2 FQNEAQ (reference sequence). CDR3 length: 13 amino acids. Between the trimmed V and J ends, which lost 3 bases and 5 bases, there was a span of 8 bases. The CDR3 sequence: CASSFRVDQPQHF. As DNA, the CDR3 is TGTGCCAGCAGCTTTAGGGTAGATCAGCCCCAGCATTTT.

This chain joins TRBV20-1 and TRBJ1-2, with 8 nucleotides matching TRBD1. The CDR3 is 14 amino acids. Per the germline V gene, CDR1 is DFQATT and CDR2 is SNEGSKA (reference sequence). With V trimmed by 6 bases and J by 8 bases, 14 bases remained unmatched. CDR3 loop: CSATTGQGWSGYTF. CDR3 DNA sequence: TGCAGTGCGACGACCGGACAGGGTTGGAGCGGCTACACCTTC.